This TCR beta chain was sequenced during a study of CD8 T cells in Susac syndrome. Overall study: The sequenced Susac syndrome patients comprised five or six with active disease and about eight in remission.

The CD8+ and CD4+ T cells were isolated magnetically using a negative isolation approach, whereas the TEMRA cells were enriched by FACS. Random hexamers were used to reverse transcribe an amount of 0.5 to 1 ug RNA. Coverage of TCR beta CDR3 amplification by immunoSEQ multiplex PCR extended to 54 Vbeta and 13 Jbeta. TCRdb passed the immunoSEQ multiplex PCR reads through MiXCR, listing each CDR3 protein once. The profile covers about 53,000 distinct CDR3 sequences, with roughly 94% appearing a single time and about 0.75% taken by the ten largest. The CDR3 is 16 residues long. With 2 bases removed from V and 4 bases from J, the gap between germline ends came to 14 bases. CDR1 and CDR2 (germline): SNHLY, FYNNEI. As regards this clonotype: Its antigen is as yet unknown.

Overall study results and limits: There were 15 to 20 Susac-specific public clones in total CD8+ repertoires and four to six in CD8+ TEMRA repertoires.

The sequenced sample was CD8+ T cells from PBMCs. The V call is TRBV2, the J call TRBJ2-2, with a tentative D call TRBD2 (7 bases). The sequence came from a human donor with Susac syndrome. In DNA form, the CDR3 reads TGTGCCAGCAGTGAAATTGCGGGGGCCGGCACCGGGGAGCTGTTTTTT. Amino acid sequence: CASSEIAGAGTGELFF.